Each of the 30 T cell receptor beta chains below was sequenced from the same sample in a study of CD8 T cells in ankylosing spondylitis. TCRdb called the 5' RACE reads again in MiXCR, with one record for every CDR3 protein. The repertoire holds roughly 90,000 distinct CDR3 sequences, with around 8.5% as singletons. General study points: Several highly homologous variants formed a TCR beta motif that appeared characteristic of ankylosing spondylitis blood.

For these TCRs, the target antigens are not known. Input material: blood, either unsorted or a sorted T cell fraction (not recorded which). The origin of the receptors is a male donor with ankylosing spondylitis.

This chain uses TRBV29-1 with TRBJ2-5; 11 bases map to TRBD2. Germline assignment: CDR1 SQVTM and CDR2 ANQGSEA. This CDR3 contains 15 residues. V was pared by 0 bases and J by 1 base, with 1 base of the junction left unmatched. For the CDR3, the DNA is TGCAGCGTTGAAGAGGGACTAGCGGCCCAAGAGACCCAGTACTTC. Translating it yields CSVEEGLAAQETQYF.

This clonotype was counted at least ten times. J is TRBJ1-1 and V is TRBV30; D is unresolved. The CDR3 totals 13 residues. Trimming stripped 0 bases from V and 0 bases from J, with 5 bases between. CDR1 is GTSNPN, CDR2 SVGIG, per germline (reference sequence). The CDR3 spells CAWSVGLNTEAFF. The CDR3 coding sequence is TGTGCCTGGAGTGTAGGGCTGAACACTGAAGCTTTCTTT.

This clonotype was recorded many times. The V call is TRBV27, the J call TRBJ2-1; D unclear. Germline assignment: CDR1 MNHEY and CDR2 SMNVEV (reference sequence). The CDR3 is 12 amino acids. V was shortened by 6 bases and J by 1 base, with 4 bases between the two germline ends. The CDR3 region is CASRLSYNEQFF. The CDR3 DNA sequence: TGTGCCAGCAGGCTATCCTACAATGAGCAGTTCTTC.

In its sample, this clonotype was seen many times. The rearrangement links TRBV15 to TRBJ2-7; D possibly corresponds to TRBD2 (6 bases). V was trimmed by 5 bases and J by 0 bases, leaving 11 bases between them. Germline V lookup: CDR1 LNHNV, CDR2 YYDKDF (reference sequence). The CDR3 totals 14 residues. This CDR3 is CATSPRDSSYEQYV. The CDR3 nucleotides read TGTGCCACCAGCCCCAGGGACTCCTCCTACGAGCAGTACGTC.

The V gene is TRBV9, the J gene TRBJ1-2; TRBD1 matches 9 bases. CDR1 and CDR2 from the germline V gene are SGDLS and YYNGEE. The CDR3 length is 15 residues. After removal of 0 bases from V and 2 bases from J, the junction contained 2 bases not matched to a gene. DNA for the CDR3: TGTGCCAGCAGCGTAGGGACAGGGGACAACTATGGCTACACCTTC. This translates into CASSVGTGDNYGYTF.

Many counts were recorded for this clonotype. The rearrangement joins TRBV20-1 to TRBJ2-1, with TRBD2 matching 9 bases. CDR3 length: 15 residues. Losses at the gene ends were 0 bases for V and 8 bases for J; bases not matched to a gene: 8. Looked up from germline, CDR1 is DFQATT and CDR2 is SNEGSKA (reference sequence). CDR3 protein: CSARDLVAGDHEQFF. The CDR3 region has the DNA TGCAGTGCTAGAGATCTGGTAGCGGGAGATCATGAGCAGTTCTTC.

This clonotype was detected a few times. The chain carries TRBV27 and TRBJ2-5; the D gene is possibly TRBD1 (6 bases). Germline values: CDR1 MNHEY, CDR2 SMNVEV (reference sequence). V was shortened by 0 bases and J by 1 base, with 12 bases between the two germline ends. The length of the CDR3 is 16 residues. The CDR3 sequence: CASSLSSQGTQETQYF. The CDR3 nucleotides are TGTGCCAGCAGTTTATCTTCCCAGGGGACCCAAGAGACCCAGTACTTC.

This clonotype was counted ten times or more. Here the CDR3 DNA reads TGTGCCACCAGTGTGGCGGGACAGGGGTTTGGCTACACCTTC. Translation gives CATSVAGQGFGYTF. This chain connects TRBV24-1 to TRBJ1-2; 10 bases agree with TRBD1. The junction had 6 bases not matched to a gene; V was cut back by 5 bases and J by 7 bases. Germline CDR1 KGHDR, CDR2 SFDVKD. The CDR3 spans 14 residues.

This clonotype has at least ten counts. J is TRBJ2-3 and V is TRBV3-1; D possibly corresponds to TRBD1 (6 bases). The CDR3 has 16 amino acids. Germline CDR1 LGHDT, CDR2 YNNKEL (reference sequence). V was cut by 4 bases and J by 6 bases, with 20 bases left in between. CDR3 sequence (DNA): TGTGCCAGCAGCCCCGACGAATCCACAGGGTTGGATACGCAGTATTTT. Its translation is CASSPDESTGLDTQYF.

V usage is TRBV27 and J usage is TRBJ2-1; a weak D match, TRBD1 (6 bases). CDR3 length: 18 amino acids. Germline values: CDR1 MNHEY, CDR2 SMNVEV (reference sequence). V was pared by 1 base and J by 4 bases, with 20 bases between. CDR3 amino acids: CASSLFSLSRGDYNEQFF. The CDR3 nucleotides are TGTGCCAGCAGTTTATTTTCCCTGAGCAGGGGTGATTACAATGAGCAGTTCTTC.

The J gene is TRBJ2-7, the V gene TRBV7-2; 8 bases line up with TRBD2. V shed 5 bases and J 3 bases; nucleotides not matched to a gene: 6. The CDR3 totals 14 residues. Germline V gives CDR1 SGHTA, CDR2 FQGNSA. CDR3 coding DNA: TGTGCCAGCAGCGAGGCTAGCGGGTTCTACGAGCAGTACGTC. It translates to CASSEASGFYEQYV.

Regarding this clonotype: The CDR3 does not end in the conserved phenylalanine or tryptophan, so this is likely a read error. The V call is TRBV24-1, the J call TRBJ2-1; 14 bases align to TRBD2. Germline V gives CDR1 KGHDR, CDR2 SFDVKD. Unmatched junction bases numbered 10, after V lost 4 bases and J lost 6 bases. The CDR3 is 18 amino acids. CDR3 amino acids: CATSETSGRAGGLNEQFL. CDR3 nucleotides: TGTGCCACCAGTGAGACTAGCGGGAGGGCTGGCGGTCTCAATGAGCAGTTCCTC.

The chain is built from TRBV4-2 and TRBJ2-7; the match to TRBD1 covers 8 bases. The CDR3 loop spans 14 amino acids. The germline gives CDR1 LGHNA, CDR2 YNFKEQ. V lost 4 bases to trimming and J lost 1 base; unmatched junction nucleotides: 3. The CDR3 here is CASSPGGRSYEQYF. The CDR3, as DNA: TGTGCCAGCAGCCCAGGGGGCAGGTCCTACGAGCAGTACTTC.

This clonotype was detected a few times. The rearrangement uses TRBV7-6 and TRBJ2-7; possible D gene TRBD1, 6 bases. The CDR3 is 13 amino acids. Trimming removed 1 base at V and 6 bases at J, with 10 bases between. Germline V gene data show CDR1 as SGHVS and CDR2 as FNYEAQ. This CDR3 is CASSLGTAIEQYF. The CDR3 region has the DNA TGTGCCAGCAGCTTAGGGACAGCAATCGAGCAGTACTTC.

This clonotype was recorded at least ten times. This chain links TRBV18 with TRBJ2-7; 9 positions agree with TRBD1. Losses at the gene ends were 3 bases for V and 3 bases for J; bases not matched to a gene: 12. Per the germline V gene, CDR1 is KGHSH and CDR2 is LQKENI. CDR3 size: 17 residues. DNA for the CDR3: TGTGCCAGCTCACCCGAGACAGGGGGTCTCATCTACTACGAGCAGTACTTC. Amino acid sequence: CASSPETGGLIYYEQYF.

The table lists this clonotype with many counts. This chain links TRBV12-3 or TRBV12-4 with TRBJ2-7; the match to TRBD2 covers 10 bases. The V segment lost 2 bases and the J segment 3 bases; nucleotides outside the gene matches: 13. This CDR3 is built from 18 residues. The CDR3 nucleotides read TGTGCCAGCAGTTTAAGGGTATTAGCGGGAGGAACACTCTACGAGCAGTACTTC. Translated, it gives CASSLRVLAGGTLYEQYF.

The V and J genes are TRBV30 and TRBJ2-2, with D possibly matching TRBD1 (6 bases). Germline V CDR1 and CDR2: GTSNPN, SVGIG (reference sequence). The V end lost 2 bases, the J end lost 6 bases, and 7 bases lay between the germline ends. This CDR3 has 12 amino acids. CDR3: CAWSWTAGELFF. The CDR3, as DNA: TGTGCCTGGAGTTGGACAGCCGGGGAGCTGTTTTTT.

The chain carries TRBV7-7 and TRBJ2-5, with D uncertain. The CDR3 extends over 14 amino acids. Trimming removed 3 bases from V and 0 bases from J, with 8 bases in between. Germline values: CDR1 SSHAT, CDR2 FNYEAQ (reference sequence). As DNA, the CDR3 is TGTGCCAGCAGCTTCGCGCCCCACCAAGAGACCCAGTACTTC. Translating gives CASSFAPHQETQYF.

This clonotype has ten or more counts. This chain uses TRBV10-1 with TRBJ2-2; 10 bases match TRBD2. The ends lost 1 base at V and 0 bases at J; junction bases unmatched: 5. This CDR3 region has 18 residues. CDR1 and CDR2 from the germline V gene are WNHNN and SYGVQD (reference sequence). In DNA, the CDR3 is TGCGCCAGCAGTGAGTTAAAGCGGGAGGGCGCGAACACCGGGGAGCTGTTTTTT. Encoded protein: CASSELKREGANTGELFF.

This clonotype was recorded at least ten times. This chain links TRBV27 with TRBJ2-7; 7 bases are a match to TRBD2. J gave up 7 bases and V 6 bases, and 3 bases lay outside the gene matches. The CDR3 is 11 residues long. The germline CDR1 and CDR2 sequences are MNHEY and SMNVEV (reference sequence). CDR3 sequence: CASRWGGEQYF. CDR3 in DNA: TGTGCCAGCAGGTGGGGGGGGGAGCAGTACTTC.

The chain couples TRBV7-9 to TRBJ2-3; D unclear. Germline V gives CDR1 SEHNR, CDR2 FQNEAQ (reference sequence). This CDR3 spans 13 amino acids. With 7 bases removed from V and 4 bases from J, the gap between germline ends came to 12 bases. This CDR3 reads CASIGYEADTQYF. The CDR3 nucleotides are TGTGCCAGCATAGGGTACGAGGCAGATACGCAGTATTTT.

In this sample, this clonotype turned up a few times. This rearrangement joins TRBV6-1 to TRBJ2-5; TRBD1 might be the D (6 bases). Germline lookup yields CDR1 MNHNS and CDR2 SASEGT. Between the trimmed V and J ends, which lost 2 bases and 4 bases, there was a span of 17 bases. The CDR3 consists of 16 residues. CDR3 in amino acids: CASSERGSPWAETQYF. As DNA, the CDR3 is TGTGCCAGCAGTGAAAGGGGGTCCCCTTGGGCAGAGACCCAGTACTTC.

The J gene is TRBJ2-5, the V gene TRBV27, with D maybe TRBD1 (6 bases). Germline assignment: CDR1 MNHEY and CDR2 SMNVEV (reference sequence). Trimming stripped 6 bases from V and 5 bases from J, with 16 bases between. The CDR3 covers 14 residues. CDR3 sequence reads: CASSNNRVWETQYF. As DNA, the CDR3 is TGTGCCAGCAGCAATAACAGGGTTTGGGAGACCCAGTACTTC.

There are a few counts of this clonotype. The V gene is TRBV20-1, the J gene TRBJ2-1, with TRBD1 matching over 10 bases. V lost 5 bases and J lost 6; bases outside the gene matches: 4. The CDR3 length is 13 residues. CDR1 and CDR2 (germline): DFQATT, SNEGSKA (reference sequence). CDR3 residues: CSAPRTGGNEQFF. The CDR3 DNA sequence: TGCAGTGCTCCCCGGACAGGGGGCAATGAGCAGTTCTTC.

This clonotype was recorded at least ten times. J is TRBJ2-1 and V is TRBV28, with D possibly matching TRBD2 (6 bases). Trimming cost V 2 bases and J 7 bases, with 9 bases left between them. CDR1 is MDHEN and CDR2 is SYDVKM in the germline V gene. The CDR3 runs 13 residues. For the CDR3, the DNA is TGTGCCAGCAGTTTAGCTAGCGTAAATGAGCAGTTCTTC. Its protein product is CASSLASVNEQFF. The whole variable domain, remainder taken from reference TRBV28 and TRBJ2-1, is DVKVTQSSRYLVKRTGEKVFLECVQDMDHENMFWYRQDPGLGLRLIYFSYDVKMKEKGDIPEGYSVSREKKERFSLILESASTNQTSMYLCASSLASVNEQFFGPGTRLTVL.

The chain links TRBV13 to TRBJ1-2; no definite D call. This CDR3 spans 15 amino acids. V lost 1 base and J lost 0, with 9 bases in between. Germline CDR1 PRHDT, CDR2 FYEKMQ (reference sequence). The chain's CDR3 is CASSLVDGSNYGYTF. Written as DNA, the CDR3 is TGTGCCAGCAGCTTAGTGGACGGATCTAACTATGGCTACACCTTC. The variable domain in full, completed from reference TRBV13 and TRBJ1-2, reads AAGVIQSPRHLIKEKRETATLKCYPIPRHDTVYWYQQGPGQDPQFLISFYEKMQSDKGSIPDRFSAQQFSDYHSELNMSSLELGDSALYFCASSLVDGSNYGYTFGSGTRLTVV.

The rearrangement links TRBV6-4 to TRBJ2-1, with 12 bases identical to TRBD2. Germline CDR1 and CDR2: MRHNA and SNTAGT. The CDR3 is 15 amino acids. V trimming: 4 bases; J trimming: 4 bases; junction bases outside the gene matches: 2. The CDR3 DNA reads as TGTGCCAGCAGTGGGACTAGCGGGACTTACAATGAGCAGTTCTTC. Its translation: CASSGTSGTYNEQFF.

This clonotype showed up just a few times. V gene TRBV20-1 combines with J gene TRBJ2-7; 7 positions match TRBD1. Germline CDR1 is DFQATT and CDR2 is SNEGSKA (reference sequence). The CDR3 covers 14 residues. The V gene end was trimmed by 0 bases and the J gene end by 3 bases; junction bases not matched to a gene: 5. CDR3 amino acids: CSARERGLNYEQYF. CDR3 bases: TGCAGTGCTAGAGAGAGGGGGCTGAACTACGAGCAGTACTTC.

This clonotype was observed a few times. V gene TRBV9 combines with J gene TRBJ2-2; tentatively, D is TRBD1 (6 bases). The CDR3 has 15 residues. Trimming left V 4 bases short and J 5 bases short, with 15 bases between. Per the germline V gene, CDR1 is SGDLS and CDR2 is YYNGEE. CDR3 DNA sequence: TGTGCCAGCAGCCCCAGGGGTACGTCAACCGGGGAGCTGTTTTTT. It encodes CASSPRGTSTGELFF.

The chain recombines TRBV13 with TRBJ2-7, with 7 positions matching TRBD2. Germline V gene sequence: CDR1 PRHDT, CDR2 FYEKMQ (reference sequence). V was clipped by 8 bases and J by 6 bases; unmatched bases: 13. The CDR3 is 14 amino acids. CDR3 DNA: TGTGCCAGCGGTCCCTTACCGGGGGGAGGCGAGCAGTACGTC. Translated: CASGPLPGGGEQYV.